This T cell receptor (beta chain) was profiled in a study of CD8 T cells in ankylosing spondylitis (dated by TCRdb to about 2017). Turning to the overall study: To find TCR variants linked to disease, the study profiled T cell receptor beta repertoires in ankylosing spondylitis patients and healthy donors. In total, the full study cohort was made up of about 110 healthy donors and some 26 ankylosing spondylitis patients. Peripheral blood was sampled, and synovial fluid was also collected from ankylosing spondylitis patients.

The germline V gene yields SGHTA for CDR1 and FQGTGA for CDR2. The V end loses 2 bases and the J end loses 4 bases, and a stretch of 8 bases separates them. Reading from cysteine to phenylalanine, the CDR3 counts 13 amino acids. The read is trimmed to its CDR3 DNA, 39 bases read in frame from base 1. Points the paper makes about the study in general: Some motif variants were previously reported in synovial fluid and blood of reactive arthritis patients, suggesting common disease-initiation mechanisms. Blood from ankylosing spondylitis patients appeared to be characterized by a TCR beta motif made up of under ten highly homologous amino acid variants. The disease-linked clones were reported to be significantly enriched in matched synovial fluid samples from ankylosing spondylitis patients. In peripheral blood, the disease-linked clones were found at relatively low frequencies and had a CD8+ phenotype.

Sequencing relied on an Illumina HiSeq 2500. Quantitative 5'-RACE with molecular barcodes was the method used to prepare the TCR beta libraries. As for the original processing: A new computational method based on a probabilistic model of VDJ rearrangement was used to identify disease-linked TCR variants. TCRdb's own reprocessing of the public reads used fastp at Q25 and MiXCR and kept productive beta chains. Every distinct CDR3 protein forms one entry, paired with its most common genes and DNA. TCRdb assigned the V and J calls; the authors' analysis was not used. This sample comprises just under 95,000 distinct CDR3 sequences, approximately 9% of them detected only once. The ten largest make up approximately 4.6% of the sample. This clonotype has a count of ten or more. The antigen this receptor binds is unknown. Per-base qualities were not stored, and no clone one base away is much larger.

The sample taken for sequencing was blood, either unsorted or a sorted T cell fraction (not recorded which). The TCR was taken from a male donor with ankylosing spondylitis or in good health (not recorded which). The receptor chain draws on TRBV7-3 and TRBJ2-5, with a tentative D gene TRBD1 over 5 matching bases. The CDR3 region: CASSLHQGETQYF. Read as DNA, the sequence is TGTGCCAGCAGCTTACATCAGGGAGAGACCCAGTACTTC.